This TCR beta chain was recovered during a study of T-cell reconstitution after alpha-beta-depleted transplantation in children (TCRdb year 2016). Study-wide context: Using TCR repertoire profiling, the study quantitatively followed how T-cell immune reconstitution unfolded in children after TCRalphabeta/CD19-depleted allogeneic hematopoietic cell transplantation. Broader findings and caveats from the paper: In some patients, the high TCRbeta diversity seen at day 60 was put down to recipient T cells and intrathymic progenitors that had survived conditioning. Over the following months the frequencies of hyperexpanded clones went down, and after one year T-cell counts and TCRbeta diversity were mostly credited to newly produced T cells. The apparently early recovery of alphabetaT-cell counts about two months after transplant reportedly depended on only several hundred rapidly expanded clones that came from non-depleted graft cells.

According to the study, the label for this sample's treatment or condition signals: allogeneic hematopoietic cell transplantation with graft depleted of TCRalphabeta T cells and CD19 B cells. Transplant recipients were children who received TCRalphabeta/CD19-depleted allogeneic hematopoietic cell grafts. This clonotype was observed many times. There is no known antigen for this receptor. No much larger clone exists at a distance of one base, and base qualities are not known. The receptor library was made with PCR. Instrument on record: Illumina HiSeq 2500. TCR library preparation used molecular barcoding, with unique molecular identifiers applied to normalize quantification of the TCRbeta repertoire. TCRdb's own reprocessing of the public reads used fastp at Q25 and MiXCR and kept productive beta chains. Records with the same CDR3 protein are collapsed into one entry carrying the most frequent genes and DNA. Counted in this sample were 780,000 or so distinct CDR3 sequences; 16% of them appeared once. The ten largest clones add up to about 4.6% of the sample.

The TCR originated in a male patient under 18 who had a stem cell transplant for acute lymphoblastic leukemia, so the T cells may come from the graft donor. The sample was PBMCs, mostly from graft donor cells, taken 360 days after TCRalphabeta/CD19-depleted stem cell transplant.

The CDR3 reads as follows: CASSLAGTGELFF. In nucleotide form, the sequence is TGCGCCAGCAGCTTAGCAGGGACCGGGGAGCTGTTTTTT. The chain is assembled from TRBV5-1 and TRBJ2-2; a weak D assignment points to TRBD1 (5 bases agree). From the cysteine up to the phenylalanine, the CDR3 has a length of 13 residues. Solely the CDR3 DNA is kept, with 39 bases framed from the first base. The junction shows trimming of 2 bases on V and 5 bases on J, plus 7 bases between the germline ends. Reading the germline V gene gives CDR1 SGHRS and CDR2 YFSETQ.